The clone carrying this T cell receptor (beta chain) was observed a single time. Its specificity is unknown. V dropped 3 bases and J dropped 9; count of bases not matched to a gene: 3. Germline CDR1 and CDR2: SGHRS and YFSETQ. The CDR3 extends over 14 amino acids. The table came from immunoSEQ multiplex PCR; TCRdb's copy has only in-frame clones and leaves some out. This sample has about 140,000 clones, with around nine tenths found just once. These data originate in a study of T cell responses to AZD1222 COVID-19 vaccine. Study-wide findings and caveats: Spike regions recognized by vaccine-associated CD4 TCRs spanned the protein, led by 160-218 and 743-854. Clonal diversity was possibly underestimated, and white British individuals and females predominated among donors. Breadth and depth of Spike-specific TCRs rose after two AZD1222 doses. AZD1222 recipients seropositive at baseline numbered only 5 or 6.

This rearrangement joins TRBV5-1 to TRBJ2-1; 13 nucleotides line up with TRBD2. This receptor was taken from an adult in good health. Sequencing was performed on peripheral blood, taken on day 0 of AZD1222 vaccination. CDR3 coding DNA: TGCGCCAGCAGCTCGACTAGCGGGAGGCCTGAGCAGTTCTTC. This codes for CASSSTSGRPEQFF. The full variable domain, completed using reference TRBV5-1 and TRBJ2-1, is KAGVTQTPRYLIKTRGQQVTLSCSPISGHRSVSWYQQTPGQGLQFLFEYFSETQRNKGNFPGRFSGRQFSNSRSEMNVSTLELGDSALYLCASSSTSGRPEQFFGPGTRLTVL.